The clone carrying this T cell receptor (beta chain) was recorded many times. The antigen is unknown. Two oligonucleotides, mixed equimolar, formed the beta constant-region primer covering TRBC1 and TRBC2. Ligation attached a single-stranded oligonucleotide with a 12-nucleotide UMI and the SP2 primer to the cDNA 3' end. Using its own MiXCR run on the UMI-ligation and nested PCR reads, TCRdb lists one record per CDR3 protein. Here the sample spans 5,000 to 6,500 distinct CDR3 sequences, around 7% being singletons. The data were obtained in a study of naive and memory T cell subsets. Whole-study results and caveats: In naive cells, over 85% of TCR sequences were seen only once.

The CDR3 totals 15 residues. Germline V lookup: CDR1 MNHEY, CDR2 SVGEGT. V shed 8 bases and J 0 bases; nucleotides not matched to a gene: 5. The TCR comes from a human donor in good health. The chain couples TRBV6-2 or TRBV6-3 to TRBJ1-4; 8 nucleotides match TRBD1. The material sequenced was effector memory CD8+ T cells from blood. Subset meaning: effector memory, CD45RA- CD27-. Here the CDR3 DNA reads TGTGCCAGCGTCTCGGGACAGGCAACTAATGAAAAACTGTTTTTT. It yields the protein CASVSGQATNEKLFF.